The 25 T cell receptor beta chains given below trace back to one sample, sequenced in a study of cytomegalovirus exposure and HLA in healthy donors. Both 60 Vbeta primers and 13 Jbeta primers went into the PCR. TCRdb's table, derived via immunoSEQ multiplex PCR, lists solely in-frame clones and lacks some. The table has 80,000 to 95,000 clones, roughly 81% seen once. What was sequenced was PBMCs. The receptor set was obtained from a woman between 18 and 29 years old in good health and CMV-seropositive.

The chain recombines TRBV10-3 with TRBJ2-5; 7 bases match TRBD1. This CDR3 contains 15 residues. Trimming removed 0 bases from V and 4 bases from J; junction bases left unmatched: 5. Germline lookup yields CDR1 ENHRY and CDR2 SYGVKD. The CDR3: CAISESTRTGETQYF. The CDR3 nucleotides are TGTGCCATCAGTGAGTCGACACGGACAGGAGAGACCCAGTACTTC.

The CDR3 region has the DNA TGTGCCAGCAGTTTATTGGCAGGGGGAGAACTCGAGCAGTACTTC. As protein: CASSLLAGGELEQYF. The chain employs TRBV27 and TRBJ2-7, with TRBD1 matching over 7 bases. V dropped 1 base and J dropped 6; count of bases not matched to a gene: 9. Germline values: CDR1 MNHEY, CDR2 SMNVEV (reference sequence). The CDR3 is made up of 15 amino acids.

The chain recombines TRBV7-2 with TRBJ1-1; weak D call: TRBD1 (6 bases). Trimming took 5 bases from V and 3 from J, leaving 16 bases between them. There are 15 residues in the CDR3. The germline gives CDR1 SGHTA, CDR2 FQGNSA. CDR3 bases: TGTGCCAGCAGCCCTCGGCGGGGGCGAGACACTGAAGCTTTCTTT. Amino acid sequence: CASSPRRGRDTEAFF.

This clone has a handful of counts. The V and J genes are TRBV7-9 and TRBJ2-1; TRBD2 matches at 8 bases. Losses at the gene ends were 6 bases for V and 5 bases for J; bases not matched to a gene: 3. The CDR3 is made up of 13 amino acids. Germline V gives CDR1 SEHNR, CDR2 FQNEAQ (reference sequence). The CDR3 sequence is CASRPGLDNEQFF. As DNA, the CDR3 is TGTGCCAGCAGACCGGGACTAGACAATGAGCAGTTCTTC.

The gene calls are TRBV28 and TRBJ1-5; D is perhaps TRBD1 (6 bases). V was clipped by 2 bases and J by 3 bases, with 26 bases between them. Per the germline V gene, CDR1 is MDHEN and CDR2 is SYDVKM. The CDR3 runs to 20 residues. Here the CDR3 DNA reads TGTGCCAGCAGTTTAAACCCTGGACAGCGGTCGTTTTCCTACAATCAGCCCCAGCATTTT. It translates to CASSLNPGQRSFSYNQPQHF. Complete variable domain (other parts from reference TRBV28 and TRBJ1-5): DVKVTQSSRYLVKRTGEKVFLECVQDMDHENMFWYRQDPGLGLRLIYFSYDVKMKEKGDIPEGYSVSREKKERFSLILESASTNQTSMYLCASSLNPGQRSFSYNQPQHFGDGTRLSIL.

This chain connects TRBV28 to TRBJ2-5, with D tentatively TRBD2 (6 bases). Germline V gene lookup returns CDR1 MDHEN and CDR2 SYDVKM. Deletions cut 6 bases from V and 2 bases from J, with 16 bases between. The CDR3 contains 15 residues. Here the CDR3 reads CASSWAPGVQETQYF. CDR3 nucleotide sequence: TGTGCCAGCAGCTGGGCCCCGGGGGTTCAAGAGACCCAGTACTTC.

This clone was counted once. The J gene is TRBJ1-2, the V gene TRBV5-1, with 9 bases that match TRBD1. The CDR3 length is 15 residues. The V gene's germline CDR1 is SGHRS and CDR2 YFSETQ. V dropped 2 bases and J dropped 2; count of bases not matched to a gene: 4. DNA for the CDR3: TGCGCCAGCAGCTTAGGACAGGGGCTCAACTATGGCTACACCTTC. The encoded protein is CASSLGQGLNYGYTF.

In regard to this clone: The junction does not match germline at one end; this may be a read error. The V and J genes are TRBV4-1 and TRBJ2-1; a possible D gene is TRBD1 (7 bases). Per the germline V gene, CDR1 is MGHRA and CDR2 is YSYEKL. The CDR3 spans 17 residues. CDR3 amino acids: CASSHNPRGVNYNEQFF. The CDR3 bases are TGCGCCAGTAGCCACAATCCCAGGGGGGTGAACTACAATGAGCAGTTCTTC.

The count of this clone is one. The CDR3 nucleotides are TGTGCCAGCAGTTACCCCGGGACTTCTTCTAACCAGTACTTC. Translation: CASSYPGTSSNQYF. The gene calls are TRBV6-6 and TRBJ2-5, with a possible D match to TRBD2 (6 bases). The CDR3 loop spans 14 amino acids. Deletions cut 2 bases from V and 10 bases from J, with 17 bases between. Germline V gene sequence: CDR1 MNHNY, CDR2 SVGAGI (reference sequence).

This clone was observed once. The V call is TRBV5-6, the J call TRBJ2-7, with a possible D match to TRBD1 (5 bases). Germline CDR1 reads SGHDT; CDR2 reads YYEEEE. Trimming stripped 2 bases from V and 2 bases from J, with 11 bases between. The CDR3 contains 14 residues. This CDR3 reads CASSLSQEPYEQYF. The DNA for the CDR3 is TGTGCCAGCAGCTTATCACAGGAGCCCTACGAGCAGTACTTC.

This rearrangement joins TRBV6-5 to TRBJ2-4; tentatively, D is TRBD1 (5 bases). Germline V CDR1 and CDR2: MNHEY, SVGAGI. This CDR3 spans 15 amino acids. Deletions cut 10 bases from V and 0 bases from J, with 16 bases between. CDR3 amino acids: CATAARTLAKNIQYF. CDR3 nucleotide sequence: TGTGCCACCGCTGCACGGACATTAGCCAAAAACATTCAGTACTTC.

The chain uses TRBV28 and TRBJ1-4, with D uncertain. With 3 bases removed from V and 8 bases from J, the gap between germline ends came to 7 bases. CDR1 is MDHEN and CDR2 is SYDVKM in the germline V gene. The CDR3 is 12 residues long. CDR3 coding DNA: TGTGCCAGCAGTTTGACTGGGGAAAAACTGTTTTTT. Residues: CASSLTGEKLFF.

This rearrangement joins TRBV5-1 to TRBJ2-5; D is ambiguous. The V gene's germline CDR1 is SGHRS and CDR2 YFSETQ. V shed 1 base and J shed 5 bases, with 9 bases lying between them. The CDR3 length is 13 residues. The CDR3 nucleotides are TGCGCCAGCAGCTTGCTTCCCGTCGAGACCCAGTACTTC. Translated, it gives CASSLLPVETQYF.

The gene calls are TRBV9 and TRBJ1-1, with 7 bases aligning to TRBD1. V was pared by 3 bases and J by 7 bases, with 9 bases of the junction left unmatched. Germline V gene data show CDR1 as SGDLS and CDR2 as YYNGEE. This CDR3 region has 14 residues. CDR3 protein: CASSDTDRVGEAFF. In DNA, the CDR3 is TGTGCCAGCAGCGACACTGACAGGGTTGGTGAAGCTTTCTTT.

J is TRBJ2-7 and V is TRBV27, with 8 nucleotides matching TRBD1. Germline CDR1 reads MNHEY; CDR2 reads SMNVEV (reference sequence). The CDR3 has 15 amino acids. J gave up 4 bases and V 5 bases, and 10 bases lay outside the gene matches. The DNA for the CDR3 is TGTGCCAGCAGTACAGAGACAGGGGCATTTTACGAGCAGTACTTC. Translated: CASSTETGAFYEQYF.

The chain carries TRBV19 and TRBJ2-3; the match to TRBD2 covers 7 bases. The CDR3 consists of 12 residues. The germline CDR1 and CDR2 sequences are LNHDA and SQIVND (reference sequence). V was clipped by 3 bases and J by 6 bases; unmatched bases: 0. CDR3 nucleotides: TGTGCCAGTAGTATGGGGGGGGATACGCAGTATTTT. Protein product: CASSMGGDTQYF.

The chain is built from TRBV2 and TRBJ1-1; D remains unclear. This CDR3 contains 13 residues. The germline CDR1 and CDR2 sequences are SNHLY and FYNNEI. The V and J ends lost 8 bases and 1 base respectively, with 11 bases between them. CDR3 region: CASANVGNTEAFF. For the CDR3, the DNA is TGTGCCAGCGCTAACGTCGGGAACACTGAAGCTTTCTTT.

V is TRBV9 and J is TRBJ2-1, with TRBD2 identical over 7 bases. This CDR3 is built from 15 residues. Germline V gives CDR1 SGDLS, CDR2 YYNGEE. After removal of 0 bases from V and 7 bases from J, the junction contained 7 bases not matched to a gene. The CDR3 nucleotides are TGTGCCAGCAGCGTAGTGGCGGGAGCGGGTAATGAGCAGTTCTTC. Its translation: CASSVVAGAGNEQFF.

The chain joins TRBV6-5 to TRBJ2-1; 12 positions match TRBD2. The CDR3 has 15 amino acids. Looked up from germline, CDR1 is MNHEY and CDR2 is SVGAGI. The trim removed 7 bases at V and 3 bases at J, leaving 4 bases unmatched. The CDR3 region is CASTQLAGGYNEQFF. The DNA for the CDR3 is TGTGCCAGCACCCAACTAGCGGGAGGCTACAATGAGCAGTTCTTC.

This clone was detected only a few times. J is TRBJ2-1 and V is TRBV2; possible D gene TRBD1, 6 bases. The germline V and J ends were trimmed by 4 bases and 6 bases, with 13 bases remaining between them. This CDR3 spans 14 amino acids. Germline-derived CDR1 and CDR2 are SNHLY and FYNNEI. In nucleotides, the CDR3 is TGTGCCAGCAGTGTTTTGTCAGGGGTCAATGAGCAGTTCTTC. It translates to CASSVLSGVNEQFF.

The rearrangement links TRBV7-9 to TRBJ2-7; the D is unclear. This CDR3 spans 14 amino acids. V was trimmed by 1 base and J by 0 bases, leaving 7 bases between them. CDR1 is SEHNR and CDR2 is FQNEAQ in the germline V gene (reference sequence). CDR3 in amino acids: CASSLVASSYEQYF. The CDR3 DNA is TGTGCCAGCAGCTTAGTGGCTTCCTCCTACGAGCAGTACTTC.

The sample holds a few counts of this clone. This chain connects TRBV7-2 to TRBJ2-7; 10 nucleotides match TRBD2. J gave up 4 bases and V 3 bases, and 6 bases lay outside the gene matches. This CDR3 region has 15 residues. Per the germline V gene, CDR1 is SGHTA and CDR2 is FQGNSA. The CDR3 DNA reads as TGTGCCAGCAGCTTCATAGCGGGAGGTACTTACGAGCAGTACTTC. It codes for CASSFIAGGTYEQYF.

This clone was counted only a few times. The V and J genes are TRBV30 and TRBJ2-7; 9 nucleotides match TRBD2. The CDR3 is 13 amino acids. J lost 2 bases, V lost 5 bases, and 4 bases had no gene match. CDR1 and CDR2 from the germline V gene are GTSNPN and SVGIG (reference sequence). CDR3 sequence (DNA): TGTGCCTGGTCTAGCGGGAACCCCTACGAGCAGTACTTC. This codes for CAWSSGNPYEQYF.

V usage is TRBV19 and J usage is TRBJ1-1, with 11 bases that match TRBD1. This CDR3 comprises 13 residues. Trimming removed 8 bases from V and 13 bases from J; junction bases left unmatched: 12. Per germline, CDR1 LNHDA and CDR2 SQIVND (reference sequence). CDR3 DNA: TGTGCCAGTCGCTCGGGACAGGGGGGTTCGCTTTTCTTT. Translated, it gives CASRSGQGGSLFF.

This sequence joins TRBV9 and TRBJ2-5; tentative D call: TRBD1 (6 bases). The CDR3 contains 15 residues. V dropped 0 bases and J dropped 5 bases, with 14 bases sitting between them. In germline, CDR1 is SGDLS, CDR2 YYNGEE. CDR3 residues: CASSVEGHLRETQYF. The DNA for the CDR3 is TGTGCCAGCAGCGTAGAGGGACACCTTAGGGAGACCCAGTACTTC. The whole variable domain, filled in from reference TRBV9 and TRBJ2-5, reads DSGVTQTPKHLITATGQRVTLRCSPRSGDLSVYWYQQSLDQGLQFLIQYYNGEERAKGNILERFSAQQFPDLHSELNLSSLELGDSALYFCASSVEGHLRETQYFGPGTRLLVL.